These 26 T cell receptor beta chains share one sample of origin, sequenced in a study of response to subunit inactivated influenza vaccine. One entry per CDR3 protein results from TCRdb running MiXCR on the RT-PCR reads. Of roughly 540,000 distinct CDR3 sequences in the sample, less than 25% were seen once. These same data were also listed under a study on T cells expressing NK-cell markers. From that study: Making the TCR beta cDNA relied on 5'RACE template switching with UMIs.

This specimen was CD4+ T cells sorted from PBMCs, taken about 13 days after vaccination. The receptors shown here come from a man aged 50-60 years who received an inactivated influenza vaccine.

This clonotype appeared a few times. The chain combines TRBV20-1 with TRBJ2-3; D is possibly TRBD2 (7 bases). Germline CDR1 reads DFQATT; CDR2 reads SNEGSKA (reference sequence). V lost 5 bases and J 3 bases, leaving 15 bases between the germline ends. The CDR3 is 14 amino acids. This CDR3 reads CSAVDRRETDTQYF. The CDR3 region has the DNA TGCAGTGCTGTCGACAGGCGGGAGACAGATACGCAGTATTTT.

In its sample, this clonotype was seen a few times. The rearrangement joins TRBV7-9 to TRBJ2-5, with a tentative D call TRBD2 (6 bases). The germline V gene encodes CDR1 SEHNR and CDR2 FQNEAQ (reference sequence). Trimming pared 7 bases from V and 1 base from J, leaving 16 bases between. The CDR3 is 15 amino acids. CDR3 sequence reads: CASTRGGTLQETQYF. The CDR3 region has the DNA TGTGCCAGCACCCGTGGCGGGACTCTCCAAGAGACCCAGTACTTC.

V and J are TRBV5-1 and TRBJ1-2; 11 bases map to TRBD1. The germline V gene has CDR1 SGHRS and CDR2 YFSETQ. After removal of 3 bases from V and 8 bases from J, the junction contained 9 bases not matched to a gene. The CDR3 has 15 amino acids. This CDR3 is CASSSDGQGAKGYTF. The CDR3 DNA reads TGCGCCAGCAGCTCAGACGGACAGGGGGCGAAAGGCTACACCTTC.

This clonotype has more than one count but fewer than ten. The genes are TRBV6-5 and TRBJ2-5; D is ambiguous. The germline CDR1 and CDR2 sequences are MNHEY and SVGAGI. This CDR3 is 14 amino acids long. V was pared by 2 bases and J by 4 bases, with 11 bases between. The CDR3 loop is CASSYPPGVETQYF. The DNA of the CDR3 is TGTGCCAGCAGTTACCCTCCAGGTGTAGAGACCCAGTACTTC.

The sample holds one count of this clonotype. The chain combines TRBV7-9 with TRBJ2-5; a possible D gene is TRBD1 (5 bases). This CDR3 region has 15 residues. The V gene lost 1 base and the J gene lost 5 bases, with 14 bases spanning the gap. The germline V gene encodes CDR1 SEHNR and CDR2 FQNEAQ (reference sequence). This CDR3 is CASSLVSGIRETQYF. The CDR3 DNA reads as TGTGCCAGCAGCTTAGTATCAGGGATCCGGGAGACCCAGTACTTC.

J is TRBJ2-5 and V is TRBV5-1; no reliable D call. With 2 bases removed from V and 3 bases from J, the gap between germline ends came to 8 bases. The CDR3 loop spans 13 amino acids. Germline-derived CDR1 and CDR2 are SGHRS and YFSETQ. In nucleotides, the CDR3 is TGCGCCAGCAGCTTTCGGCCAAAAGAGACCCAGTACTTC. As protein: CASSFRPKETQYF.

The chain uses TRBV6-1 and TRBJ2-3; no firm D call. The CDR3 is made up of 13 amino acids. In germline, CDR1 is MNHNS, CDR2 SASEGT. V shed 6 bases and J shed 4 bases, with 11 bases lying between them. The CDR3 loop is CASRDGYPDTQYF. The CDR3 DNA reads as TGTGCCAGCAGGGACGGCTACCCAGATACGCAGTATTTT.

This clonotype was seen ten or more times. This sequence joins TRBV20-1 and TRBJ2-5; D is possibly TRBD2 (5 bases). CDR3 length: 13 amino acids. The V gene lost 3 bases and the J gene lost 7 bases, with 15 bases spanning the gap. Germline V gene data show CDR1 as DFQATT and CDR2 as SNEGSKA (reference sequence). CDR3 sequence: CSASHGAERTQYF. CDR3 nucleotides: TGCAGTGCTAGTCACGGAGCGGAGCGGACCCAGTACTTC.

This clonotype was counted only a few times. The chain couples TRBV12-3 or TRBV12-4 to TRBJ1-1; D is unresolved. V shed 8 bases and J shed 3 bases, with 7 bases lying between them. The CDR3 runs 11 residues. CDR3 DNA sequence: TGTGCCAGCCGGGTTGACACTGAAGCTTTCTTT. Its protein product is CASRVDTEAFF.

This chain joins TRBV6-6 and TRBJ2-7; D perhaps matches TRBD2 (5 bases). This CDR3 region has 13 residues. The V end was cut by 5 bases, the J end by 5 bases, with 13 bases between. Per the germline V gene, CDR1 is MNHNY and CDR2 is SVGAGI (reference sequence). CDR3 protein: CASSPGGFHEQYF. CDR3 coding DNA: TGTGCCAGCAGTCCAGGCGGGTTCCACGAGCAGTACTTC.

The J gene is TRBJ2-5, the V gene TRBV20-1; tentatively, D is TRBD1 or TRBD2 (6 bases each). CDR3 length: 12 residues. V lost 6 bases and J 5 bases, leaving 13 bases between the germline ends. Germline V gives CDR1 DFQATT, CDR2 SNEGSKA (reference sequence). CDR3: CSATLGGETQYF. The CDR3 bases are TGCAGTGCAACACTAGGGGGGGAGACCCAGTACTTC.

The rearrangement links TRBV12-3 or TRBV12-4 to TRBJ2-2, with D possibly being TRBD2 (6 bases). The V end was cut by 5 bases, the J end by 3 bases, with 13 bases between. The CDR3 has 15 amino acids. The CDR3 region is CASSVSRGDTGELFF. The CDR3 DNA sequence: TGTGCCAGCAGTGTATCGCGGGGTGACACCGGGGAGCTGTTTTTT.

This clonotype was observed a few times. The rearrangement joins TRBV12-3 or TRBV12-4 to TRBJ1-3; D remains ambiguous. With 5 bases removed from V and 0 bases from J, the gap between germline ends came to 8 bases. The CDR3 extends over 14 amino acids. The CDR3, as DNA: TGTGCCAGCAGTATCGGGTTCTCTGGAAACACCATATATTTT. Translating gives CASSIGFSGNTIYF.

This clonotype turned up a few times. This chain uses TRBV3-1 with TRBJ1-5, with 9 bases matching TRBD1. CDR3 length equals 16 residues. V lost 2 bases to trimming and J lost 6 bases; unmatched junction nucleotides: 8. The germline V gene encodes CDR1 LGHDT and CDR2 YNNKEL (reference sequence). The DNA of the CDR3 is TGTGCCAGCAGCCAAACCGGGACAGGGACCACTCAGCCCCAGCATTTT. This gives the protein CASSQTGTGTTQPQHF. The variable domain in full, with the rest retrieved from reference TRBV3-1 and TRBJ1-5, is DTAVSQTPKYLVTQMGNDKSIKCEQNLGHDTMYWYKQDSKKFLKIMFSYNNKELIINETVPNRFSPKSPDKAHLNLHINSLELGDSAVYFCASSQTGTGTTQPQHFGDGTRLSIL.

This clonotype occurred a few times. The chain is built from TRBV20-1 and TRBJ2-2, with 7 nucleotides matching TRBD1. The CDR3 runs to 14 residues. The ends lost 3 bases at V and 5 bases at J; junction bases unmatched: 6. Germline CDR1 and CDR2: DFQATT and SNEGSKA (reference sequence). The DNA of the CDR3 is TGCAGTGCTAGTAAGACGGGACAGACCGGGGAGCTGTTTTTT. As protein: CSASKTGQTGELFF.

The CDR3: CASSLGLGQRSSYEQYF. The CDR3 DNA is TGCGCCAGCAGCTTGGGGTTAGGACAGAGGAGCTCCTACGAGCAGTACTTC. The rearrangement links TRBV5-1 to TRBJ2-7, with D tentatively TRBD1 (6 bases). V lost 0 bases and J 0 bases, leaving 16 bases between the germline ends. This CDR3 has 17 amino acids. Germline CDR1 SGHRS, CDR2 YFSETQ.

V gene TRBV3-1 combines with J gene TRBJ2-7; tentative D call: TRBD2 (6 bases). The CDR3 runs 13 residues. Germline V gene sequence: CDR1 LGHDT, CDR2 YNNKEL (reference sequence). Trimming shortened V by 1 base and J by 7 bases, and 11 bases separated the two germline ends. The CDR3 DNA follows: TGTGCCAGCAGCCAAGCAAGGGCGGGGGAGCAGTACTTC. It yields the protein CASSQARAGEQYF.

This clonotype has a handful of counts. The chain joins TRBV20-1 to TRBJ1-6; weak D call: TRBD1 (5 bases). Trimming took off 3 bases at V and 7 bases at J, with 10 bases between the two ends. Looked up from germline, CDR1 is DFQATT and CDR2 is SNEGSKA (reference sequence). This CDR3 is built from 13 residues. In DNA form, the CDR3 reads TGCAGTGCTAGGACAGAAGAAAATTCACCCCTCCACTTT. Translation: CSARTEENSPLHF.

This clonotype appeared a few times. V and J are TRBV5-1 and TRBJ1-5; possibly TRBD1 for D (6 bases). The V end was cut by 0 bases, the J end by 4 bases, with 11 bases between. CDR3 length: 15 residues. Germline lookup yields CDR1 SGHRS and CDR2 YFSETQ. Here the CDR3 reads CASSLVAGTNQPQHF. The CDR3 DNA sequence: TGCGCCAGCAGCTTGGTGGCAGGGACAAATCAGCCCCAGCATTTT.

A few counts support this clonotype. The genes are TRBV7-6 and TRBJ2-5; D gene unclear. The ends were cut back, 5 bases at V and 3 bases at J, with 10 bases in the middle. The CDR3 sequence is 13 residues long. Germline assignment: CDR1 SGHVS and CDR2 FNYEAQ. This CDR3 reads CASSTLVKETQYF. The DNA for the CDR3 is TGTGCCAGCAGCACATTAGTAAAAGAGACCCAGTACTTC.

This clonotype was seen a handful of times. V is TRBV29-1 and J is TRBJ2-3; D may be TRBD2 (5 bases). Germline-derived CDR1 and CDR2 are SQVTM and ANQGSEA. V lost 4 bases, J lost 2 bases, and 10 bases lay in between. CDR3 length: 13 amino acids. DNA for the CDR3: TGCAGCGTTGTTCGGACTTTCACAGATACGCAGTATTTT. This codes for CSVVRTFTDTQYF.

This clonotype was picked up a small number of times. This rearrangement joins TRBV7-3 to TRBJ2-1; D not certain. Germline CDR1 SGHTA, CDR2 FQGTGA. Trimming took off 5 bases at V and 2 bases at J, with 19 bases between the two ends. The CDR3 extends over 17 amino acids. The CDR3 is CASSPHLNTGPYNEQFF. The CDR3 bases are TGTGCCAGCAGCCCACACCTGAATACGGGCCCCTACAATGAGCAGTTCTTC.

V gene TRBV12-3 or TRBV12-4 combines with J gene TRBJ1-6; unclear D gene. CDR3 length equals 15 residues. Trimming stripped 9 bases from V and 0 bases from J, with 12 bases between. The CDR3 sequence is CASTRSHSYNSPLHF. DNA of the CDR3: TGTGCCAGTACCAGGAGCCACTCCTATAATTCACCCCTCCACTTT.

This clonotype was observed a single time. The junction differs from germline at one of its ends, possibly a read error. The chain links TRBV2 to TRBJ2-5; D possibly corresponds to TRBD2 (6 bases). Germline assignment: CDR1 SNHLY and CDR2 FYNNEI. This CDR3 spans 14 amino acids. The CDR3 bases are TGTGCCAGAAGTGACTCGAGACTAGTTGAGACCCAGTACTTC. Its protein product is CARSDSRLVETQYF. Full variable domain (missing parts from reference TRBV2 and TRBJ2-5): EPEVTQTPSHQVTQMGQEVILRCVPISNHLYFYWYRQILGQKVEFLVSFYNNEISEKSEIFDDQFSVERPDGSNFTLKIRSTKLEDSAMYFCARSDSRLVETQYFGPGTRLLVL.

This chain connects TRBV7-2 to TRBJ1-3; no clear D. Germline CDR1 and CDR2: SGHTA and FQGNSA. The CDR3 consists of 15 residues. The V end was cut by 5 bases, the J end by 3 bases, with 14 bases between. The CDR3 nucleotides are TGTGCCAGCAGCCCTAGTGGCCTCTATGGAAACACCATATATTTT. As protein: CASSPSGLYGNTIYF.

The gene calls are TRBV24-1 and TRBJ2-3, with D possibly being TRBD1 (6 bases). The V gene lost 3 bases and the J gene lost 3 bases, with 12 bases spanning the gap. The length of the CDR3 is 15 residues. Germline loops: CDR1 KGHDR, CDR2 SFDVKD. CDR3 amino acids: CATSDQGFGTDTQYF. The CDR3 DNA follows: TGTGCCACCAGTGATCAGGGGTTTGGAACAGATACGCAGTATTTT.